This T cell receptor beta chain was identified in a study of T cell responses to AZD1222 COVID-19 vaccine. Study-wide results and caveats: Spike regions recognized by vaccine-associated CD4 TCRs spanned the protein, led by 160-218 and 743-854. Clonal diversity may have been underestimated, and the donors were mostly white British, with more females than males. Elevations in Spike-specific TCR breadth and depth followed administration of two AZD1222 doses.

Profiling relied on immunoSEQ multiplex PCR, and the TCRdb table lists in-frame clones only, not all of them. The profile covers 65,000 to 85,000 clones, with less than 90% appearing a single time and around 21% taken by the ten largest. This CDR3 region has 13 residues. Germline CDR1 is MDHEN and CDR2 is SYDVKM. V was clipped by 7 bases and J by 4 bases, with 13 bases between them. This clone has just a few counts. Its antigen is undetermined. The chain uses TRBV28 and TRBJ1-2, with D unresolved. The TCR comes from an adult in good health. The sample was peripheral blood, taken on day 0 of AZD1222 vaccination. DNA of the CDR3: TGTGCCAGCACCGAAACCGGGGTCTATGGCTACACCTTC. Translating gives CASTETGVYGYTF.